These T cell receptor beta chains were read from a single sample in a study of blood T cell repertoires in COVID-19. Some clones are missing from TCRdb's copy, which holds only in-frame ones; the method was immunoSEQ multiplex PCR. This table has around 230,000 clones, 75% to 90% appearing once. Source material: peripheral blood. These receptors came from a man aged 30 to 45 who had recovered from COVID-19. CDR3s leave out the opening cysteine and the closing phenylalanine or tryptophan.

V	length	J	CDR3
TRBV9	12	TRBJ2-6	ASTPFAGANVLT
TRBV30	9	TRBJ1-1	AWSVQAEAF
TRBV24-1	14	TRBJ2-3	ATSDAGLAGQDTQY
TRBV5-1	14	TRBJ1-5	ASSLSGVGSNQPQH
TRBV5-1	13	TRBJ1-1	ASSYGQGSNTEAF
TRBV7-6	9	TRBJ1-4	ASSPRDRLF
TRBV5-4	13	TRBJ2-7	ASSTGTGDLYEQY
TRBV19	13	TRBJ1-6	ASSTRDRYNSPLH
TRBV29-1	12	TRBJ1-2	SVSMGPGDLGYT
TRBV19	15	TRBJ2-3	ASREGSAGARTDTQY
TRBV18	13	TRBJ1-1	ASSPLRGPNTEAF
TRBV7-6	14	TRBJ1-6	ASSLFPGTYNSPLH
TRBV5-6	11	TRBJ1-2	ASSVGALYGYT
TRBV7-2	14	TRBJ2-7	ASSLGIASGSYEQY
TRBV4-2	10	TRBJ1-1	ASSPLNTEAF
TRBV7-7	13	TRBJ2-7	ASSFVPGGSYEQY
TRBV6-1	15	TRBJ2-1	ASSETSGGSSYNEQF
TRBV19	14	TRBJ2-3	ASSIPGTSGTDTQY
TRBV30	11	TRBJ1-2	AWSLGWTGGYT
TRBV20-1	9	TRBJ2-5	TLVTQETQY
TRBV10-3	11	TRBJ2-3	AIRDRETDTQY
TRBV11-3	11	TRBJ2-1	ASSFGVYNEQF
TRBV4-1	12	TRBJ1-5	ASSQDVRNQPQH
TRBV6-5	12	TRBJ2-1	ASRLAGGRGEQF
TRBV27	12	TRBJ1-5	ASSWGQGNQPQH
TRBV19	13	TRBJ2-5	ASSLGTSLRETQY
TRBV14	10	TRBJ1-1	ASSPRLAEAF
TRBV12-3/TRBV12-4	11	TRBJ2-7	ASLAEGMLNPY
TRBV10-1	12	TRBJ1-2	ASSESGREDGYT
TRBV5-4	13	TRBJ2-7	ASSLDRGQTYEQY
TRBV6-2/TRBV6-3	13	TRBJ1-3	ASSWRDSSGNTIY